This TCR beta chain was captured by sequencing in a study of T cells in Graves' hyperthyroidism and ophthalmopathy. Overall study: Peripheral blood was taken when the disease was first diagnosed, before any treatment began. General study findings and limits: Most clonotypes expanded in thyroid above 0.001 were likewise present in blood.

There are 18 residues in the CDR3. With 1 base clipped from V and 5 bases from J, the junction kept 8 bases outside the gene matches. CDR1 and CDR2 (germline): MNHEY, SMNVEV (reference sequence). Amplification of TCR beta CDR3 regions was performed using RNA transcripts as template. RT-PCR in the first round (using the HTBI primer set) targeted the TCR CDR3. One entry per CDR3 protein, called by TCRdb with MiXCR from the multiplex PCR reads. The sample lists 110,000 to 150,000 distinct CDR3 sequences, roughly a fifth occurring once. Lactation, pregnancy, other autoimmune disease or uncontrolled infection led to exclusion of patients. The study based diagnoses on clinical symptoms, serum thyroxine and TRAb, thyroid ultrasound and orbital computed tomography. This clonotype showed up just a few times. Its cognate antigen is unknown.

V gene TRBV27 combines with J gene TRBJ2-1; 13 nucleotides line up with TRBD2. This receptor was obtained from a woman between 50 and 59 years old with Graves' hyperthyroidism that later progressed to Graves' ophthalmopathy. The sequencing input was blood. The CDR3 region has the DNA TGTGCCAGCAGTTTATTGAGCGGACTAGCGGGAGTACACAATGAGCAGTTCTTC. Translation: CASSLLSGLAGVHNEQFF.